This T cell receptor (beta chain) was profiled in a study of CD8+ T cells in alopecia areata. Extracted from the samples, RNA was reverse transcribed into cDNA to serve as the sequencing template. Clones were read by immunoSEQ multiplex PCR, and TCRdb kept only the in-frame ones, dropping some. The sample lists about 120,000 clones; 55% to 80% were seen once. This clone showed up just a few times. Germline CDR1 is SEHNR and CDR2 is FQNEAQ (reference sequence). The CDR3 has 16 residues. V was cut by 2 bases and J by 5 bases, with 18 bases left in between. The material sequenced was CD4+ T cells sorted from blood. This TCR was recovered from a human donor in good health. The chain uses TRBV7-9 and TRBJ2-5, with D perhaps matching TRBD2 (6 bases). CDR3 loop: CASSLFGGTFQETQYF. The CDR3 nucleotides are TGTGCCAGCAGCTTATTCGGGGGAACGTTCCAGGAGACCCAGTACTTC.